The 21 T cell receptor beta chains listed next were all sequenced from one sample in a study of blood T cell repertoires in COVID-19. Profiled with immunoSEQ multiplex PCR; TCRdb holds only in-frame clones, not every one. The sample yields 230,000 or so clones, roughly 84% seen once. Sequenced material: peripheral blood. The receptors derive from a man aged 40-49 years with active or convalescent COVID-19.

This rearrangement joins TRBV2 to TRBJ1-1; perhaps TRBD1 as D (5 bases). Between the trimmed V and J ends, which lost 2 bases and 1 base, there was a span of 11 bases. The CDR3 is made up of 15 amino acids. Germline V gene lookup returns CDR1 SNHLY and CDR2 FYNNEI. The CDR3 reads CASSEQGYANTEAFF. CDR3 bases: TGTGCCAGCAGTGAACAGGGATACGCGAACACTGAAGCTTTCTTT.

The V call is TRBV9, the J call TRBJ1-1; tentative D call: TRBD1 (6 bases). V was shortened by 2 bases and J by 1 base, with 9 bases between the two germline ends. CDR1 is SGDLS, CDR2 YYNGEE, per germline. The CDR3 loop spans 14 amino acids. DNA for the CDR3: TGTGCCAGCAGCGTTCAGGGGAGGAACACTGAAGCTTTCTTT. The encoded protein is CASSVQGRNTEAFF. Using reference TRBV9 and TRBJ1-1 for the parts outside the CDR3, the full variable domain is DSGVTQTPKHLITATGQRVTLRCSPRSGDLSVYWYQQSLDQGLQFLIQYYNGEERAKGNILERFSAQQFPDLHSELNLSSLELGDSALYFCASSVQGRNTEAFFGQGTRLTVV.

This clone has ten or more counts. This CDR3 is CASSLTVSYEQYF. The CDR3 DNA follows: TGTGCCAGCAGCTTAACAGTCTCCTACGAGCAGTACTTC. This chain connects TRBV5-4 to TRBJ2-7; D unclear. The germline V gene encodes CDR1 SGHNT and CDR2 YYREEE (reference sequence). CDR3 size: 13 residues. V dropped 2 bases and J dropped 0 bases, with 6 bases sitting between them.

The chain recombines TRBV9 with TRBJ1-5, with D hard to call. Germline CDR1 is SGDLS and CDR2 is YYNGEE. V was shortened by 4 bases and J by 0 bases, with 11 bases between the two germline ends. The CDR3 consists of 15 residues. The CDR3 is CASSPSVSSNQPQHF. The CDR3 nucleotides read TGTGCCAGCAGCCCCTCCGTTTCTAGCAATCAGCCCCAGCATTTT.

The gene calls are TRBV5-4 and TRBJ1-1; D is unresolved. V lost 4 bases and J 5 bases, leaving 9 bases between the germline ends. Germline lookup yields CDR1 SGHNT and CDR2 YYREEE (reference sequence). The CDR3 covers 12 residues. The CDR3 bases are TGTGCCAGCAGCACCGGTCGGACTGAAGCTTTCTTT. Protein sequence: CASSTGRTEAFF.

The chain carries TRBV6-1 and TRBJ2-7; TRBD2 aligns across 7 bases. Germline assignment: CDR1 MNHNS and CDR2 SASEGT. CDR3 length equals 15 residues. Trimming took 1 base from V and 4 from J; bases not matched to a gene: 7. The CDR3 region has the DNA TGTGCCAGCAGTGAAGGGGGGGGACCTAGATACGAGCAGTACTTC. Its translation is CASSEGGGPRYEQYF.

This chain connects TRBV2 to TRBJ1-5, with D unresolved. Germline CDR1 SNHLY, CDR2 FYNNEI. V was cut by 4 bases and J by 3 bases, with 10 bases left in between. The CDR3 is 14 amino acids. CDR3 amino acids: CASSVAGYNQPQHF. The CDR3, as DNA: TGTGCCAGCAGTGTGGCAGGTTACAATCAGCCCCAGCATTTT.

The V and J genes are TRBV5-1 and TRBJ1-2, with 7 bases aligning to TRBD1. The CDR3 totals 14 residues. J gave up 8 bases and V 5 bases, and 12 bases lay outside the gene matches. Germline V gene sequence: CDR1 SGHRS, CDR2 YFSETQ. This CDR3 is CASRWLDRDRGYTF. The CDR3 nucleotides read TGCGCCAGCAGATGGTTAGACAGGGACCGCGGCTACACCTTC.

As regards this clone: In the same sample, other DNA sequences code for this CDR3. This chain joins TRBV5-4 and TRBJ2-3, with 13 bases matching TRBD2. The CDR3 totals 16 residues. Germline lookup yields CDR1 SGHNT and CDR2 YYREEE (reference sequence). J gave up 4 bases and V 1 base, and 3 bases lay outside the gene matches. The CDR3 reads CASSLRLAGGADTQYF. CDR3 nucleotides: TGTGCCAGCAGCTTGAGACTAGCGGGAGGAGCAGATACGCAGTATTTT. The variable domain in full, completed from reference TRBV5-4 and TRBJ2-3, reads ETGVTQSPTHLIKTRGQQVTLRCSSQSGHNTVSWYQQALGQGPQFIFQYYREEENGRGNFPPRFSGLQFPNYSSELNVNALELDDSALYLCASSLRLAGGADTQYFGPGTRLTVL.

The J gene is TRBJ1-2, the V gene TRBV9; D uncertain. With 0 bases removed from V and 5 bases from J, the gap between germline ends came to 8 bases. The CDR3 consists of 13 residues. The germline V gene has CDR1 SGDLS and CDR2 YYNGEE. The CDR3 is CASSVGEDYGYTF. CDR3 DNA: TGTGCCAGCAGCGTAGGGGAGGATTATGGCTACACCTTC. Full variable domain (outside the CDR3, taken from reference TRBV9 and TRBJ1-2): DSGVTQTPKHLITATGQRVTLRCSPRSGDLSVYWYQQSLDQGLQFLIQYYNGEERAKGNILERFSAQQFPDLHSELNLSSLELGDSALYFCASSVGEDYGYTFGSGTRLTVV.

V and J are TRBV7-3 and TRBJ1-4; D might be TRBD1 (6 bases). This CDR3 contains 15 residues. Germline lookup yields CDR1 SGHTA and CDR2 FQGTGA. The V end lost 1 base, the J end lost 6 bases, and 12 bases lay between the germline ends. DNA for the CDR3: TGTGCCAGCAGCTTAAACAGGGTCTCACATGAAAAACTGTTTTTT. Translated: CASSLNRVSHEKLFF.

The chain couples TRBV3-1 (or the pseudogene TRBV3-2) to TRBJ2-3; D is unresolved. Trimming stripped 3 bases from V and 10 bases from J, with 8 bases between. Germline V CDR1 and CDR2: LGHDT, YNNKEL (reference sequence). CDR3 length: 11 residues. The CDR3 reads CASSHLLAQYF. The CDR3 bases are TGTGCCAGCAGCCACCTCCTCGCGCAGTATTTT.

V usage is TRBV19 and J usage is TRBJ2-2; TRBD2 agrees at 14 bases. With 6 bases clipped from V and 2 bases from J, the junction kept 11 bases outside the gene matches. The CDR3 is made up of 19 amino acids. Germline V gene lookup returns CDR1 LNHDA and CDR2 SQIVND (reference sequence). This chain's CDR3 is CASRSPRTSGRHNTGELFF. CDR3 sequence (DNA): TGTGCCAGTAGGAGCCCCCGGACTAGCGGGAGGCACAACACCGGGGAGCTGTTTTTT.

The chain recombines TRBV4-1 with TRBJ2-7; the D gene is possibly TRBD1 (5 bases). The CDR3 is made up of 13 amino acids. The V and J ends lost 2 bases and 3 bases respectively, with 8 bases between them. The V gene's germline CDR1 is MGHRA and CDR2 YSYEKL. The CDR3 sequence is CASSQRQLYEQYF. Written as DNA, the CDR3 is TGCGCCAGCAGCCAAAGACAGCTCTACGAGCAGTACTTC.

J is TRBJ2-7 and V is TRBV27, with TRBD2 matching over 8 bases. V lost 5 bases and J lost 4; bases outside the gene matches: 7. Germline loops: CDR1 MNHEY, CDR2 SMNVEV (reference sequence). This CDR3 has 14 residues. CDR3 in amino acids: CASSAGTSIYEQYF. CDR3 nucleotide sequence: TGTGCCAGCAGTGCCGGGACTAGTATTTACGAGCAGTACTTC.

V usage is TRBV5-1 and J usage is TRBJ2-1, with 9 bases fitting TRBD1. Germline CDR1 reads SGHRS; CDR2 reads YFSETQ. This CDR3 region has 15 residues. The V gene end was trimmed by 4 bases and the J gene end by 4 bases; junction bases not matched to a gene: 6. The DNA for the CDR3 is TGCGCCAGCAGCCCGCAGGGACAGGGTTACAATGAGCAGTTCTTC. It specifies CASSPQGQGYNEQFF.

This clone came up many times. The rearrangement uses TRBV3-1 (or the pseudogene TRBV3-2) and TRBJ1-1; no clear D gene. In germline, CDR1 is LGHDT, CDR2 YNNKEL (reference sequence). The V gene lost 4 bases and the J gene lost 5 bases, with 5 bases spanning the gap. The CDR3 totals 11 residues. The CDR3 loop reads CASSRATEAFF. For the CDR3, the DNA is TGTGCCAGCAGCCGAGCAACTGAAGCTTTCTTT.

With regard to this clone: In the same sample, other DNA sequences code for this CDR3. The genes are TRBV18 and TRBJ2-5; D is perhaps TRBD1 (5 bases). The CDR3 extends over 13 amino acids. Germline lookup yields CDR1 KGHSH and CDR2 LQKENI. Trimming removed 2 bases at V and 3 bases at J, with 7 bases between. CDR3 amino acids: CASSPTTEETQYF. In DNA form, the CDR3 reads TGTGCCAGCTCACCAACGACAGAAGAGACCCAGTACTTC.

The chain couples TRBV27 to TRBJ2-7; 7 bases map to TRBD1. Per the germline V gene, CDR1 is MNHEY and CDR2 is SMNVEV (reference sequence). The CDR3 spans 15 residues. V shed 4 bases and J 3 bases; nucleotides not matched to a gene: 9. The CDR3 reads CASSSITGQSYEQYF. Written as DNA, the CDR3 is TGTGCCAGCAGTTCCATCACGGGACAGAGCTACGAGCAGTACTTC.

V is TRBV6-1 and J is TRBJ1-6, with D unclear. CDR1 and CDR2 from the germline V gene are MNHNS and SASEGT. Trimming pared 0 bases from V and 5 bases from J, leaving 8 bases between. CDR3 length: 15 residues. The CDR3 reads CASSEAGGNNSPLHF. The CDR3 coding sequence is TGTGCCAGCAGTGAAGCTGGCGGCAATAATTCACCCCTCCACTTT.

This rearrangement joins TRBV6-5 to TRBJ2-3; TRBD2 matches at 8 bases. Germline loops: CDR1 MNHEY, CDR2 SVGAGI. The CDR3 runs to 16 residues. After removal of 2 bases from V and 6 bases from J, the junction contained 10 bases not matched to a gene. In DNA, the CDR3 is TGTGCCAGCAGTTACGGTAGCGGGACGAGTTTTGATACGCAGTATTTT. Its protein product is CASSYGSGTSFDTQYF.